The T cell receptor beta chain under discussion was sequenced for a study of technical replicates of blood from a handful of donors. Clones were read by immunoSEQ multiplex PCR, and TCRdb kept only the in-frame ones, dropping some. The sample contains under 95,000 clones, about 93% of which appear only once. The TCR sequence derives from a human donor in good health. Sequences were obtained from T cells isolated from PBMCs.

The CDR3 region is CATSRDRVAGNTIYF. CDR3 nucleotide sequence: TGTGCCACCAGCAGAGACAGGGTTGCTGGAAACACCATATATTTT. V is TRBV15 and J is TRBJ1-3; a weak D match, TRBD1 (5 bases). The V end lost 0 bases, the J end lost 2 bases, and 8 bases lay between the germline ends. CDR1 is LNHNV and CDR2 is YYDKDF in the germline V gene (reference sequence). This CDR3 spans 15 amino acids.